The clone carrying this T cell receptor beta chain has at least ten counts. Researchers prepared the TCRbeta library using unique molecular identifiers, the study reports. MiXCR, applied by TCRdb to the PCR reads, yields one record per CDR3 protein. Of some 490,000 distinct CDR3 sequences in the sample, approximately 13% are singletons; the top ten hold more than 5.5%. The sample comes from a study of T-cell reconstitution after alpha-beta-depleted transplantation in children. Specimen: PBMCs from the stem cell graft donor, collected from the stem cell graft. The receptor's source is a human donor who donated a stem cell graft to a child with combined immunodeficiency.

CDR3 DNA: TGCAGTGCAGAGACCTCGGGACTAGGCGATGAGCAGTTCTTC. Amino acid sequence: CSAETSGLGDEQFF. The chain employs TRBV20-1 and TRBJ2-1; 8 nucleotides agree with TRBD2. The V gene's germline CDR1 is DFQATT and CDR2 SNEGSKA (reference sequence). The CDR3 is 14 amino acids. V gave up 6 bases and J gave up 8 bases; unmatched junction bases: 12.